Below are 32 T cell receptor beta chains sequenced from a single sample in a study of PD-1 blockade in classical Hodgkin lymphoma. Assay used: immunoSEQ multiplex PCR; TCRdb lists only in-frame clones, some missing. The sample has 30,000 to 35,000 clones, around 90% seen once. Relapses following autologous stem cell transplantation were seen in all patients, with brentuximab vedotin exposure varying. Researchers used magnetic negative selection to pull out pure CD4+ T cells from thawed PBMCs. Specimen: CD4+ T cells from blood, collected at baseline. These receptors originate from a human donor with classical Hodgkin lymphoma.

The rearrangement links TRBV5-1 to TRBJ2-2; no definite D call. V lost 3 bases, J lost 4 bases, and 7 bases lay in between. CDR3 length: 13 residues. Per germline, CDR1 SGHRS and CDR2 YFSETQ. CDR3 loop: CASSSSITGELFF. Here the CDR3 DNA reads TGCGCCAGCAGCTCCTCCATCACCGGGGAGCTGTTTTTT.

V and J are TRBV5-1 and TRBJ2-1; TRBD1 agrees at 7 bases. This CDR3 has 15 residues. The germline CDR1 and CDR2 sequences are SGHRS and YFSETQ. V shed 4 bases and J 0 bases; nucleotides not matched to a gene: 4. The chain's CDR3 is CASSPDRVSYNEQFF. DNA of the CDR3: TGCGCCAGCAGCCCCGACAGGGTCTCCTACAATGAGCAGTTCTTC.

This rearrangement joins TRBV10-3 to TRBJ2-2, with D possibly matching TRBD2 (6 bases). V was pared by 3 bases and J by 6 bases, with 14 bases between. This CDR3 contains 15 residues. The germline CDR1 and CDR2 sequences are ENHRY and SYGVKD. The chain's CDR3 is CAISEGPGDSGELFF. CDR3 coding DNA: TGTGCCATCAGTGAAGGGCCGGGGGATTCCGGGGAGCTGTTTTTT.

This sequence joins TRBV5-4 and TRBJ1-2, with 10 nucleotides matching TRBD1. V gave up 4 bases and J gave up 8 bases; unmatched junction bases: 11. The CDR3 loop spans 15 amino acids. Per the germline V gene, CDR1 is SGHNT and CDR2 is YYREEE (reference sequence). The CDR3 loop reads CASSRWDRGVRGYTF. The CDR3 region has the DNA TGTGCCAGCAGCCGCTGGGACAGGGGAGTGCGGGGCTACACCTTC.

This sequence joins TRBV4-1 and TRBJ2-3; possible D gene TRBD2, 5 bases. The CDR3 has 12 amino acids. CDR1 MGHRA and CDR2 YSYEKL come from the germline V gene. V shed 6 bases and J shed 8 bases, with 12 bases lying between them. The CDR3 DNA reads as TGCGCCAGCAGGGGCGGGTCAGCTACGCAGTATTTT. Translated, it gives CASRGGSATQYF.

J is TRBJ2-5 and V is TRBV5-1, with D maybe TRBD2 (6 bases). V was shortened by 0 bases and J by 2 bases, with 11 bases between the two germline ends. This CDR3 spans 15 amino acids. The germline CDR1 and CDR2 sequences are SGHRS and YFSETQ. CDR3 in amino acids: CASSLEASVQETQYF. The CDR3 DNA sequence: TGCGCCAGCAGCTTGGAGGCTAGCGTTCAAGAGACCCAGTACTTC.

V is TRBV5-4 and J is TRBJ2-1; TRBD2 aligns across 8 bases. J lost 0 bases, V lost 0 bases, and 5 bases had no gene match. Germline loops: CDR1 SGHNT, CDR2 YYREEE (reference sequence). This CDR3 is 17 amino acids long. CDR3 coding DNA: TGTGCCAGCAGCTTGGAGGGTAGCGGGGCCTCCTACAATGAGCAGTTCTTC. Translating it yields CASSLEGSGASYNEQFF.

The genes are TRBV28 and TRBJ2-7, with D maybe TRBD1 (6 bases). The germline V gene has CDR1 MDHEN and CDR2 SYDVKM. The CDR3 extends over 20 amino acids. The germline V and J ends were trimmed by 3 bases and 0 bases, with 27 bases remaining between them. CDR3 in amino acids: CASSFYRASRRTADSYEQYF. The DNA for the CDR3 is TGTGCCAGCAGTTTTTATCGGGCTTCACGACGGACAGCGGACTCCTACGAGCAGTACTTC.

This clone was detected only once. This chain connects TRBV19 to TRBJ1-1; 7 nucleotides line up with TRBD1. Germline V gene sequence: CDR1 LNHDA, CDR2 SQIVND (reference sequence). This CDR3 region has 14 residues. With V trimmed by 9 bases and J by 2 bases, 9 bases remained unmatched. As DNA, the CDR3 is TGTGCCAGCCTTGGGTGGGACAGAAACACTGAAGCTTTCTTT. Amino acid sequence: CASLGWDRNTEAFF.

The rearrangement uses TRBV10-1 and TRBJ2-7; D tentatively fits TRBD1 or TRBD2 (5 bases each). The CDR3 sequence is 14 residues long. Germline assignment: CDR1 WNHNN and CDR2 SYGVQD (reference sequence). Deletions cut 6 bases from V and 5 bases from J, with 17 bases between. The CDR3 nucleotides read TGCGCCAGCAGCAGTGGTGTCCTGGGGGACGAGCAGTACTTC. This sequence encodes CASSSGVLGDEQYF.

The rearrangement joins TRBV28 to TRBJ1-4, with a weak D call TRBD1 (5 bases). With 6 bases removed from V and 4 bases from J, the gap between germline ends came to 12 bases. In germline, CDR1 is MDHEN, CDR2 SYDVKM. The CDR3 totals 14 residues. CDR3 bases: TGTGCCAGCAGCTCCGACAGACGTAATGAAAAACTGTTTTTT. Protein product: CASSSDRRNEKLFF.

This chain joins TRBV15 and TRBJ1-1, with D maybe TRBD1 (6 bases). This CDR3 spans 15 amino acids. The V gene's germline CDR1 is LNHNV and CDR2 YYDKDF (reference sequence). Trimming left V 1 base short and J 4 bases short, with 13 bases between. The CDR3 nucleotides are TGTGCCACCAGCAGAGCACAGCGAGGGGGCACTGAAGCTTTCTTT. Amino acid sequence: CATSRAQRGGTEAFF.

This sequence joins TRBV28 and TRBJ2-7, with D perhaps matching TRBD1 (6 bases). The V and J ends lost 3 bases and 4 bases respectively, with 16 bases between them. The CDR3 has 15 amino acids. CDR1 and CDR2 (germline): MDHEN, SYDVKM. This CDR3 reads CASSFVRQVGYEQYF. The CDR3 region has the DNA TGTGCCAGCAGTTTCGTTCGACAGGTTGGATACGAGCAGTACTTC.

This chain connects TRBV6-6 to TRBJ1-2; D is perhaps TRBD1 (6 bases). The CDR3 contains 15 residues. V lost 4 bases to trimming and J lost 8 bases, with 20 bases between them. CDR1 and CDR2 from the germline V gene are MNHNY and SVGAGI (reference sequence). CDR3 in amino acids: CASSSTDRSLGGYTF. CDR3 coding DNA: TGTGCCAGCAGTTCAACAGACAGGTCCCTCGGGGGCTACACCTTC.

J is TRBJ1-1 and V is TRBV28; 7 bases agree with TRBD1. J was trimmed by 5 bases and V by 2 bases; bases with no gene match: 5. The CDR3 loop spans 14 amino acids. CDR1 is MDHEN, CDR2 SYDVKM, per germline. DNA of the CDR3: TGTGCCAGCAGTTTAGTTGCAGGGGGGACTGAAGCTTTCTTT. Translated, it gives CASSLVAGGTEAFF.

The chain couples TRBV28 to TRBJ1-5; the D is unclear. Germline assignment: CDR1 MDHEN and CDR2 SYDVKM. V dropped 3 bases and J dropped 2 bases, with 2 bases sitting between them. The CDR3 is made up of 12 amino acids. The DNA of the CDR3 is TGTGCCAGCAGTTTCGGCAATCAGCCCCAGCATTTT. It is translated as CASSFGNQPQHF. Drawing the rest from reference TRBV28 and TRBJ1-5, the complete variable domain is DVKVTQSSRYLVKRTGEKVFLECVQDMDHENMFWYRQDPGLGLRLIYFSYDVKMKEKGDIPEGYSVSREKKERFSLILESASTNQTSMYLCASSFGNQPQHFGDGTRLSIL.

The V gene is TRBV19, the J gene TRBJ2-6; D not resolved. Germline V gene data show CDR1 as LNHDA and CDR2 as SQIVND (reference sequence). The CDR3 runs to 15 residues. The V gene lost 3 bases and the J gene lost 4 bases, with 10 bases spanning the gap. The CDR3 here is CASSIRSTGANVLTF. For the CDR3, the DNA is TGTGCCAGTAGTATCCGAAGTACCGGGGCCAACGTCCTGACTTTC.

This chain connects TRBV2 to TRBJ1-1; weak D call: TRBD1 (6 bases). The CDR3 is 14 residues long. CDR1 is SNHLY and CDR2 is FYNNEI in the germline V gene. Trimming took off 8 bases at V and 0 bases at J, with 13 bases between the two ends. CDR3 nucleotides: TGTGCCAGCTGCAGGGGACCTCTGAACACTGAAGCTTTCTTT. Translated: CASCRGPLNTEAFF.

The chain couples TRBV28 to TRBJ2-2; D is perhaps TRBD2 (6 bases). Between the trimmed V and J ends, which lost 8 bases and 17 bases, there was a span of 21 bases. The CDR3 is made up of 12 amino acids. The V gene's germline CDR1 is MDHEN and CDR2 SYDVKM. CDR3 region: CASPGPTGVDFF. CDR3 bases: TGTGCCAGCCCGGGCCCGACGGGAGTTGACTTTTTT.

The chain is built from TRBV7-9 and TRBJ2-7; perhaps TRBD2 as D (5 bases). The germline V gene has CDR1 SEHNR and CDR2 FQNEAQ (reference sequence). V was trimmed by 5 bases and J by 7 bases, leaving 12 bases between them. This CDR3 is 12 amino acids long. CDR3 DNA: TGTGCCAGCAGCAAGAGCGGTCAGGAGCAGTACTTC. Translation: CASSKSGQEQYF. Supplemented by reference TRBV7-9 and TRBJ2-7, the full variable domain reads DTGVSQNPRHKITKRGQNVTFRCDPISEHNRLYWYRQTLGQGPEFLTYFQNEAQLEKSRLLSDRFSAERPKGSFSTLEIQRTEQGDSAMYLCASSKSGQEQYFGPGTRLTVT.

The chain joins TRBV18 to TRBJ2-2, with D uncertain. V was pared by 3 bases and J by 2 bases, with 10 bases between. There are 15 residues in the CDR3. The germline V gene has CDR1 KGHSH and CDR2 LQKENI. The CDR3 spells CASSPVGSNTGELFF. The CDR3 DNA is TGTGCCAGCTCACCGGTCGGGTCCAACACCGGGGAGCTGTTTTTT.

The chain employs TRBV18 and TRBJ2-7; D gene uncertain. CDR1 and CDR2 from the germline V gene are KGHSH and LQKENI. V was trimmed by 3 bases and J by 4 bases, leaving 13 bases between them. The CDR3 is 14 amino acids. CDR3 sequence: CASSPPGWSYEQYF. The CDR3 DNA is TGTGCCAGCTCACCTCCGGGCTGGTCGTACGAGCAGTACTTC.

This clone has only one observation. J is TRBJ2-3 and V is TRBV6-1, with unresolved D. V lost 6 bases and J lost 5, with 9 bases in between. This CDR3 has 12 residues. Germline CDR1 MNHNS, CDR2 SASEGT. This CDR3 is CASRGNGDTQYF. As DNA, the CDR3 is TGTGCCAGCAGGGGAAACGGAGATACGCAGTATTTT.

The CDR3 here is CSAALANPTDTQYF. CDR3 bases: TGCAGCGCCGCACTAGCGAACCCCACAGATACGCAGTATTTT. The rearrangement joins TRBV29-1 to TRBJ2-3; TRBD2 aligns across 7 bases. The length of the CDR3 is 14 residues. Germline lookup yields CDR1 SQVTM and CDR2 ANQGSEA. Trimming removed 7 bases from V and 2 bases from J; junction bases left unmatched: 9.

CDR3 amino acids: CASSTDRVQETQYF. DNA of the CDR3: TGCGCCAGCAGCACAGACAGAGTTCAAGAGACCCAGTACTTC. The chain uses TRBV5-1 and TRBJ2-5; D might be TRBD1 (5 bases). Deletions cut 4 bases from V and 2 bases from J, with 12 bases between. This CDR3 is built from 14 residues. Germline V gene sequence: CDR1 SGHRS, CDR2 YFSETQ. Based on the CDR3 plus reference TRBV5-1 and TRBJ2-5, the full variable domain is KAGVTQTPRYLIKTRGQQVTLSCSPISGHRSVSWYQQTPGQGLQFLFEYFSETQRNKGNFPGRFSGRQFSNSRSEMNVSTLELGDSALYLCASSTDRVQETQYFGPGTRLLVL.

This chain joins TRBV11-2 and TRBJ1-2; D call uncertain. Germline CDR1 SGHAT, CDR2 FQNNGV. The CDR3 length is 13 residues. The ends were cut back, 5 bases at V and 0 bases at J, with 7 bases in the middle. DNA for the CDR3: TGTGCCAGCAGCAGGTGGGCTAACTATGGCTACACCTTC. This translates into CASSRWANYGYTF.

J is TRBJ2-1 and V is TRBV2, with 7 bases matching TRBD2. The V gene's germline CDR1 is SNHLY and CDR2 FYNNEI. The CDR3 extends over 18 amino acids. Unmatched junction bases numbered 15, after V lost 2 bases and J lost 5 bases. CDR3 sequence (DNA): TGTGCCAGCAGTGAATACTACCTCACGGGAGGCACCGACAATGAGCAGTTCTTC. Its translation: CASSEYYLTGGTDNEQFF. Based on the CDR3 plus reference TRBV2 and TRBJ2-1, the full variable domain is EPEVTQTPSHQVTQMGQEVILRCVPISNHLYFYWYRQILGQKVEFLVSFYNNEISEKSEIFDDQFSVERPDGSNFTLKIRSTKLEDSAMYFCASSEYYLTGGTDNEQFFGPGTRLTVL.

The rearrangement links TRBV5-1 to TRBJ2-6; D ambiguous. The CDR3 has 16 residues. V was pared by 5 bases and J by 0 bases, with 12 bases between. The germline V gene has CDR1 SGHRS and CDR2 YFSETQ. The CDR3 DNA reads TGCGCCAGCAGTGGTTGGAGAAACTCTGGGGCCAACGTCCTGACTTTC. Its protein product is CASSGWRNSGANVLTF.

This clone came up once. The V gene is TRBV14, the J gene TRBJ2-1; D gene uncertain. Per the germline V gene, CDR1 is SGHDN and CDR2 is FVKESK. V lost 1 base to trimming and J lost 6 bases, with 13 bases between them. The length of the CDR3 is 15 residues. CDR3 nucleotide sequence: TGTGCCAGCAGCCAAGGTTACACAATGGGCAATGAGCAGTTCTTC. As protein: CASSQGYTMGNEQFF.

This chain uses TRBV25-1 with TRBJ2-3; D ambiguous. Germline V gives CDR1 MGHDK, CDR2 SYGVNS. Trimming took 6 bases from V and 1 from J, leaving 8 bases between them. This CDR3 is 13 amino acids long. The CDR3 reads CASRAIGTDTQYF. CDR3 DNA sequence: TGTGCCAGCAGGGCAATAGGCACAGATACGCAGTATTTT.

V and J are TRBV28 and TRBJ1-2; 7 bases are a match to TRBD1. From germline, CDR1 is MDHEN and CDR2 SYDVKM. Germline trimming cut 5 bases from V and 4 bases from J; bases unmatched to any gene: 16. CDR3 length: 17 residues. CDR3 region: CASSAAAGGGGGYGYTF. CDR3 coding DNA: TGTGCCAGCAGTGCCGCCGCGGGGGGAGGGGGCGGCTATGGCTACACCTTC.

This clone was recorded only once. V usage is TRBV28 and J usage is TRBJ1-5; unclear D gene. Trimming cost V 2 bases and J 7 bases, with 15 bases left between them. CDR1 is MDHEN, CDR2 SYDVKM, per germline. This CDR3 has 15 amino acids. This CDR3 is CASSLREGFGQPQHF. CDR3 nucleotide sequence: TGTGCCAGCAGTTTAAGGGAGGGTTTCGGGCAGCCCCAGCATTTT.